A single sample is the source of the 18 T cell receptor beta chains below, sequenced in a study of shared clonotypes between healthy human individuals. Sequencing used immunoSEQ multiplex PCR; TCRdb keeps in-frame clones, though not all of them. Altogether approximately 320,000 clones are present, approximately 79% being singletons, with the ten largest covering around a tenth. Sequencing was done on a sample of memory CD4+ T cells sorted from blood. Documented subset: CD45RA-negative fraction. The source of these receptors is a man aged 25-45 years in good health.

V and J are TRBV6-1 and TRBJ2-7; D is perhaps TRBD1 (6 bases). The CDR3 consists of 12 residues. The germline V gene has CDR1 MNHNS and CDR2 SASEGT. V was shortened by 11 bases and J by 3 bases, with 14 bases between the two germline ends. CDR3 nucleotide sequence: TGTGCCGGGGCCTCAGGGGACTACGAGCAGTACTTC. Translation: CAGASGDYEQYF.

This chain joins TRBV4-3 and TRBJ2-7; 8 bases map to TRBD1. J was trimmed by 4 bases and V by 0 bases; bases with no gene match: 14. The CDR3 is 18 amino acids. Germline V gene lookup returns CDR1 LGHNA and CDR2 YSLEER. The CDR3 loop is CASSQENRGLAQPYEQYF. For the CDR3, the DNA is TGCGCCAGCAGCCAAGAAAACAGGGGGTTGGCCCAACCTTACGAGCAGTACTTC.

Remarks on this clone: The same CDR3 can be traced to other DNA sequences in this sample. The gene calls are TRBV2 and TRBJ2-7; no clear D. CDR1 and CDR2 (germline): SNHLY, FYNNEI. The CDR3 is 11 amino acids. V lost 3 bases, J lost 3 bases, and 3 bases lay in between. The CDR3 nucleotides are TGTGCCAGCAGTGAGCACTACGAGCAGTACTTC. Residues: CASSEHYEQYF.

The rearrangement links TRBV19 to TRBJ1-1, with 9 bases identical to TRBD1. Per germline, CDR1 LNHDA and CDR2 SQIVND (reference sequence). The CDR3 extends over 13 amino acids. Trimming took 6 bases from V and 3 from J; bases not matched to a gene: 2. The CDR3 loop is CASRTGGDTEAFF. The CDR3 DNA is TGTGCCAGTAGGACAGGGGGTGACACTGAAGCTTTCTTT.

There are a few counts of this clone. Other DNA variants within this sample encode the same CDR3. This chain links TRBV28 with TRBJ1-4, with D possibly TRBD1 on 5 matching bases. CDR1 is MDHEN, CDR2 SYDVKM, per germline. V lost 6 bases, J lost 0 bases, and 11 bases lay in between. This CDR3 spans 15 amino acids. The CDR3 DNA follows: TGTGCCAGCAGATCGCAGGGTGCAACTAATGAAAAACTGTTTTTT. Encoded protein: CASRSQGATNEKLFF.

This chain links TRBV29-1 with TRBJ2-1, with 13 bases aligning to TRBD2. CDR1 is SQVTM, CDR2 ANQGSEA, per germline. The CDR3 extends over 13 amino acids. With 5 bases clipped from V and 6 bases from J, the junction kept 1 base outside the gene matches. CDR3 residues: CSVWTSGSNEQFF. CDR3 nucleotide sequence: TGCAGCGTTTGGACTAGCGGGAGCAATGAGCAGTTCTTC.

The J gene is TRBJ1-1, the V gene TRBV7-9; no clear D gene. The CDR3 has 12 amino acids. The V gene lost 3 bases and the J gene lost 5 bases, with 7 bases spanning the gap. The germline V gene has CDR1 SEHNR and CDR2 FQNEAQ (reference sequence). The CDR3 here is CASSFRVTEAFF. In DNA, the CDR3 is TGTGCCAGCAGCTTTCGGGTTACTGAAGCTTTCTTT.

This clone turned up a few times. V usage is TRBV18 and J usage is TRBJ2-1; D gene ambiguous. Germline values: CDR1 KGHSH, CDR2 LQKENI. Trimming pared 3 bases from V and 5 bases from J, leaving 8 bases between. The CDR3 consists of 13 residues. The CDR3 DNA reads TGTGCCAGCTCACCGTTGGGTAACAATGAGCAGTTCTTC. As protein: CASSPLGNNEQFF. The full variable domain, in which reference TRBV18 and TRBJ2-1 provide the parts outside the CDR3, is NAGVMQNPRHLVRRRGQEARLRCSPMKGHSHVYWYRQLPEEGLKFMVYLQKENIIDESGMPKERFSAEFPKEGPSILRIQQVVRGDSAAYFCASSPLGNNEQFFGPGTRLTVL.

This chain links TRBV29-1 with TRBJ2-7; either TRBD1 or TRBD2 may fit D (5 bases each). Per the germline V gene, CDR1 is SQVTM and CDR2 is ANQGSEA. This CDR3 spans 14 amino acids. V dropped 2 bases and J dropped 1 base, with 12 bases sitting between them. CDR3 DNA sequence: TGCAGCGTTGAAAAGGGGACGGGTTCCTACGAGCAGTACTTC. It encodes CSVEKGTGSYEQYF.

This clone was recorded only once. The CDR3 nucleotides read TGTGCCAGCAGCATTGGGACTAGCGGGAGGGACAAGAGATCCCAGTACTTC. It is translated as CASSIGTSGRDKRSQYF. The chain joins TRBV5-4 to TRBJ2-5, with 16 nucleotides matching TRBD2. The length of the CDR3 is 17 residues. J gave up 9 bases and V 4 bases, and 12 bases lay outside the gene matches. Germline assignment: CDR1 SGHNT and CDR2 YYREEE (reference sequence).

The CDR3 bases are TGCGCCAGCAGCCCCGGACAGGGGCCCTATGGCTACACCTTC. It specifies CASSPGQGPYGYTF. The V and J genes are TRBV5-1 and TRBJ1-2; the match to TRBD1 covers 9 bases. V lost 4 bases to trimming and J lost 4 bases; unmatched junction nucleotides: 5. Germline loops: CDR1 SGHRS, CDR2 YFSETQ. CDR3 length: 14 amino acids.

The CDR3 region has the DNA TGTGCCAGCAGCTACGGGACAGCGCCTTCTGGAAACACCATATATTTT. Amino acids: CASSYGTAPSGNTIYF. V gene TRBV14 combines with J gene TRBJ1-3; 7 bases map to TRBD1. Germline values: CDR1 SGHDN, CDR2 FVKESK. The junction had 8 bases not matched to a gene; V was cut back by 5 bases and J by 1 base. This CDR3 has 16 residues. The variable domain in full, completed from reference TRBV14 and TRBJ1-3, reads EAGVTQFPSHSVIEKGQTVTLRCDPISGHDNLYWYRRVMGKEIKFLLHFVKESKQDESGMPNNRFLAERTGGTYSTLKVQPAELEDSGVYFCASSYGTAPSGNTIYFGEGSWLTVV.

This clone was seen only once. V gene TRBV19 combines with J gene TRBJ1-4; 9 bases line up with TRBD1. V was clipped by 6 bases and J by 5 bases; unmatched bases: 7. CDR1 and CDR2 from the germline V gene are LNHDA and SQIVND (reference sequence). The CDR3 is made up of 15 amino acids. For the CDR3, the DNA is TGTGCCAGTAGCACAATGGGGACAGGGAATGAAAAACTGTTTTTT. Translation: CASSTMGTGNEKLFF.

The rearrangement uses TRBV7-4 and TRBJ1-6; D gene uncertain. This CDR3 has 12 amino acids. The V end lost 4 bases, the J end lost 8 bases, and 6 bases lay between the germline ends. Germline lookup yields CDR1 SGHVT and CDR2 SQSDAQ. CDR3 in amino acids: CASSSRYSPLHF. CDR3 nucleotide sequence: TGTGCCAGCAGCTCCCGATATTCACCCCTCCACTTT.

This clone was picked up a small number of times. The chain employs TRBV29-1 and TRBJ2-3; D remains ambiguous. Germline CDR1 SQVTM, CDR2 ANQGSEA. There are 12 residues in the CDR3. Trimming left V 6 bases short and J 0 bases short, with 7 bases between. The CDR3 region is CSVRSSTDTQYF. As DNA, the CDR3 is TGCAGCGTCAGGTCTAGCACAGATACGCAGTATTTT.

This chain joins TRBV2 and TRBJ1-2; 8 positions match TRBD1. CDR3 length: 13 residues. The trim removed 4 bases at V and 7 bases at J, leaving 5 bases unmatched. CDR1 and CDR2 from the germline V gene are SNHLY and FYNNEI. The CDR3 region is CASSVVQGAGYTF. DNA of the CDR3: TGTGCCAGCAGTGTCGTTCAGGGGGCTGGCTACACCTTC.

This chain links TRBV5-6 with TRBJ2-2; 7 bases align to TRBD2. Germline CDR1 SGHDT, CDR2 YYEEEE. The trim removed 4 bases at V and 3 bases at J, leaving 9 bases unmatched. This CDR3 contains 16 residues. The DNA for the CDR3 is TGTGCCAGCAGCGGTAGGCGTCTAGCGGACACCGGGGAGCTGTTTTTT. It specifies CASSGRRLADTGELFF. The full variable domain, in which reference TRBV5-6 and TRBJ2-2 provide the parts outside the CDR3, is DAGVTQSPTHLIKTRGQQVTLRCSPKSGHDTVSWYQQALGQGPQFIFQYYEEEERQRGNFPDRFSGHQFPNYSSELNVNALLLGDSALYLCASSGRRLADTGELFFGEGSRLTVL.

The rearrangement joins TRBV7-3 to TRBJ2-7; weak D call: TRBD2 (5 bases). The CDR3 extends over 13 amino acids. V lost 4 bases and J lost 11, with 18 bases in between. CDR1 is SGHTA and CDR2 is FQGTGA in the germline V gene. The CDR3 DNA reads as TGTGCCAGCAGCTCCTTTGAGAGCGGAAGGAAGTACTTC. This translates into CASSSFESGRKYF.